This TCR beta chain was sequenced during a study of molecular identifiers for immune sequencing clone quantification. A single record per CDR3 protein comes from TCRdb applying MiXCR to the PCR reads. The data contain about 640,000 distinct CDR3 sequences, 20% of them singletons. This CDR3 has 18 amino acids. J gave up 5 bases and V 0 bases, and 12 bases lay outside the gene matches. The germline V gene has CDR1 LGHDT and CDR2 YNNKEL (reference sequence). The genes are TRBV3-1 and TRBJ2-7; 11 bases agree with TRBD2. The sequence came from a human donor in good health. Some libraries in this study had Jurkat cell RNA spiked in. Sequences were obtained from naive CD8+ T cells from blood, with Jurkat cell RNA spiked in. The subset here: FACS-sorted CD8+CD4-CCR7+CD45RA+ naive T cells. In DNA form, the CDR3 reads TGTGCCAGCAGCCAAGAGGCCCCTGAGGCTAGCGGGGGGAACGAGCAGTACTTC. Translated: CASSQEAPEASGGNEQYF.